This is a list of T cell receptor beta chains from one sample in a study of cytomegalovirus exposure and HLA in healthy donors. This table comes from immunoSEQ multiplex PCR, and its TCRdb copy is limited to in-frame clones, with some not included. The sample yields under 150,000 clones, 76% seen once. Sequencing input: PBMCs. These receptors all come from a female donor in good health and CMV-seropositive. Each CDR3 is given with its conserved first and last residue. Fields, in order: D gene, clone size, V gene, J gene, CDR3 protein, CDR3 DNA. The D gene is left open where the match is weak. Clone size, where shown, is once, few, many, or a class for clones that have expanded.

TRBD1	once	TRBV7-3	TRBJ2-3	CASSRQGALSTDTQYF	TGTGCCAGCAGCCGACAGGGGGCGCTCAGCACAGATACGCAGTATTTT
NA	NA	TRBV27	TRBJ2-7	CASSLGRGPYEQYF	TGTGCCAGCAGTTTAGGGCGGGGACCCTACGAGCAGTACTTC
TRBD2	once	TRBV6-6	TRBJ2-7	CASRLAGGTYEQYF	TGTGCCAGCAGGCTAGCGGGAGGGACGTACGAGCAGTACTTC
TRBD1	once	TRBV6-1	TRBJ1-5	CASSWRQGPNQPQHF	TGTGCCAGCAGCTGGAGACAGGGCCCTAATCAGCCCCAGCATTTT
NA	NA	TRBV19	TRBJ1-2	CATAPGRGSYGYTF	TGTGCCACCGCTCCGGGCAGGGGTTCCTATGGCTACACCTTC
TRBD2	NA	TRBV18	TRBJ2-7	CASSPNSGGFYEQYF	TGTGCCAGCTCACCGAATAGCGGGGGGTTCTACGAGCAGTACTTC
NA	NA	TRBV30	TRBJ1-2	CAWSVLPGGGYTF	TGTGCCTGGAGTGTGCTACCGGGGGGGGGCTACACCTTC
TRBD1	once	TRBV5-1	TRBJ1-6	CASSSSLGQGARSLHF	TGCGCCAGCAGCAGTTCCTTGGGGCAGGGGGCTAGGTCCCTCCACTTT
NA	few	TRBV6-5	TRBJ1-2	CASRSTTGYGYTF	TGTGCCAGCAGATCAACGACTGGCTATGGCTACACCTTC
TRBD2	NA	TRBV5-1	TRBJ2-3	CASSLEAGPSTDTQYF	TGCGCCAGCAGCTTGGAAGCGGGACCCAGCACAGATACGCAGTATTTT
NA	NA	TRBV19	TRBJ2-5	CASRTGSSQETQYF	TGTGCCAGCCGCACCGGGAGCAGCCAAGAGACCCAGTACTTC
NA	once	TRBV14	TRBJ1-3	CASSPGAPGNTIYF	TGTGCCAGCAGCCCAGGGGCTCCTGGAAACACCATATATTTT
NA	few	TRBV10-2	TRBJ2-3	CASSVSSLADTQYF	TGCGCCAGCAGTGTGTCAAGCCTCGCAGATACGCAGTATTTT
TRBD2	few	TRBV10-2	TRBJ2-4	CASSENTGGAGNIQYF	TGCGCCAGCAGTGAGAATACCGGGGGGGCTGGAAACATTCAGTACTTC
NA	few	TRBV19	TRBJ1-1	CASSRRPRESHTEAFF	TGTGCCAGTAGTCGTCGCCCGCGGGAGTCCCACACTGAAGCTTTCTTT
NA	NA	TRBV7-9	TRBJ1-1	CASSGYDRNTEAFF	TGTGCCAGCAGCGGGTATGACAGGAACACTGAAGCTTTCTTT
TRBD1	once	TRBV6-1	TRBJ1-6	CASSERQGAESPLHF	TGTGCCAGCAGTGAGCGACAGGGGGCGGAATCACCCCTCCACTTT
NA	NA	TRBV6-4	TRBJ1-5	CASRGGFNQPQHF	TGTGCCAGCAGGGGGGGGTTCAATCAGCCCCAGCATTTT
NA	NA	TRBV28	TRBJ1-2	CASSPTAPTNYGYTF	TGTGCCAGCAGTCCGACAGCGCCAACTAACTATGGCTACACCTTC
NA	few	TRBV2	TRBJ2-3	CASSPSTDTQYF	TGTGCCAGTTCTCCTAGCACAGATACGCAGTATTTT
TRBD2	NA	TRBV9	TRBJ2-2	CASSARLAGGLNTGELFF	TGTGCCAGCAGCGCAAGACTAGCGGGGGGCCTGAACACCGGGGAGCTGTTTTTT
NA	once	TRBV7-3	TRBJ2-2	CASSPRDSGELFF	TGTGCCAGCAGCCCCCGGGACTCCGGGGAGCTGTTTTTT
TRBD2	NA	TRBV4-2	TRBJ2-2	CASSPLGRGGDTGELFF	TGTGCCAGCAGCCCCCTGGGGCGGGGGGGCGACACCGGGGAGCTGTTTTTT
TRBD1	NA	TRBV10-3	TRBJ2-2	CAIKGQMNTGELFF	TGTGCCATCAAGGGACAGATGAACACCGGGGAGCTGTTTTTT
TRBD2	NA	TRBV6-5	TRBJ2-5	CASTGAGGGETQYF	TGTGCCAGCACGGGGGCGGGAGGGGGGGAGACCCAGTACTTC
NA	NA	TRBV10-1	TRBJ2-2	CASSESLVDTGELFF	TGCGCCAGCAGTGAGTCACTAGTTGACACCGGGGAGCTGTTTTTT
NA	once	TRBV2	TRBJ2-7	CASSFDGILLEQYF	TGTGCCAGCAGTTTCGACGGGATCTTACTCGAGCAGTACTTC
NA	NA	TRBV29-1	TRBJ1-2	CSVATPSHYGYTF	TGCAGCGTTGCTACCCCAAGCCACTATGGCTACACCTTC
NA	NA	TRBV9	TRBJ2-2	CASAGAGIATGELFF	TGTGCCAGCGCAGGAGCGGGTATAGCAACCGGGGAGCTGTTTTTT
TRBD2	NA	TRBV5-6	TRBJ2-4	CASSPRTSGGLKNIQYF	TGTGCCAGCAGCCCGAGGACTAGCGGGGGGTTAAAAAACATTCAGTACTTC
NA	NA	TRBV2	TRBJ1-4	CASTSGVTEKLFF	TGTGCCAGCACCTCAGGGGTGACGGAAAAACTGTTTTTT
TRBD1	NA	TRBV27	TRBJ1-3	CASSRTGDSGNTIYF	TGTGCCAGCTCTAGGACAGGAGACTCTGGAAACACCATATATTTT
NA	NA	TRBV27	TRBJ1-1	CASSLGRNTEAFF	TGTGCCAGCAGTTTAGGCCGGAACACTGAAGCTTTCTTT
TRBD2	NA	TRBV18	TRBJ2-1	CASSPISISGDDNEQFF	TGTGCCAGCTCACCAATATCGATCAGCGGGGACGACAATGAGCAGTTCTTC
NA	NA	TRBV30	TRBJ1-1	CAWSVRGEAFF	TGTGCCTGGAGTGTACGGGGTGAAGCTTTCTTT
NA	NA	TRBV7-3	TRBJ1-1	CASSLEGVENTEAFF	TGTGCCAGCAGCTTAGAGGGGGTTGAAAACACTGAAGCTTTCTTT
TRBD2	NA	TRBV7-3	TRBJ2-1	CASSLKGGGHYNEQFF	TGTGCCAGCAGCTTAAAGGGCGGGGGGCACTACAATGAGCAGTTCTTC
NA	NA	TRBV18	TRBJ2-7	CASSPQGYPYEQYF	TGTGCCAGCTCACCACAGGGGTATCCCTACGAGCAGTACTTC
NA	NA	TRBV2	TRBJ2-5	CASSEVEGRETQYF	TGTGCCAGCAGTGAAGTGGAGGGGAGAGAGACCCAGTACTTC
NA	NA	TRBV5-1	TRBJ2-1	CASSLPSPRGEQFF	TGCGCCAGCAGCTTACCAAGCCCTCGGGGTGAGCAGTTCTTC
TRBD2	NA	TRBV18	TRBJ2-2	CASSPRGGRNTGELFF	TGTGCCAGCTCACCTCGCGGGGGGCGAAACACCGGGGAGCTGTTTTTT
TRBD1	few	TRBV4-1	TRBJ2-7	CASSQDWGQGYEQYF	TGCGCCAGCAGCCAAGATTGGGGACAGGGCTACGAGCAGTACTTC
NA	NA	TRBV18	TRBJ2-3	CASSPPSSVSDTQYF	TGTGCCAGCTCACCACCGTCTAGCGTTTCAGATACGCAGTATTTT
TRBD2	NA	TRBV4-2	TRBJ2-3	CASSQDLGRGGRADTQYF	TGTGCCAGCAGCCAAGATCTCGGGAGGGGGGGGCGGGCAGATACGCAGTATTTT
NA	NA	TRBV19	TRBJ2-3	CASRRDFGTDTQYF	TGTGCCAGTCGCCGGGACTTCGGCACAGATACGCAGTATTTT
TRBD1	NA	TRBV19	TRBJ2-5	CASSDRDRGFETQYF	TGTGCCAGTAGTGACCGGGACAGGGGGTTTGAGACCCAGTACTTC
TRBD1	few	TRBV4-1	TRBJ2-1	CASSHNRDSARNEQFF	TGCGCCAGCAGCCACAACCGGGACAGCGCCCGCAATGAGCAGTTCTTC
NA	few	TRBV27	TRBJ2-1	CASSLVGQYNEQFF	TGTGCCAGCAGTTTAGTAGGACAATACAATGAGCAGTTCTTC
NA	once	TRBV2	TRBJ1-6	CASSQAGASNSPLHF	TGTGCCAGCAGCCAGGCGGGGGCGAGTAATTCACCCCTCCACTTT
TRBD1	NA	TRBV27	TRBJ2-5	CASSFDRGSQETQYF	TGTGCCAGCAGTTTTGACAGGGGGTCCCAAGAGACCCAGTACTTC